This TCR beta chain was identified in a study of blood T cell repertoires in COVID-19. V was clipped by 6 bases and J by 0 bases, with 15 bases between them. This CDR3 region has 15 residues. The V gene's germline CDR1 is MNHEY and CDR2 SVGAGI. Sequencing was performed with immunoSEQ multiplex PCR; in TCRdb, only in-frame clones are kept and a portion is missing. Of just over 70,000 clones in the sample, about 90% were seen once. The TCR was taken from a human donor in a cohort sampled during active COVID-19. The sample taken for sequencing was peripheral blood. This sequence joins TRBV6-5 and TRBJ2-7; possible D gene TRBD1, 5 bases. The CDR3 DNA sequence: TGTGCCAGCAGATCCAGGGTTTTCAGCTCCTACGAGCAGTACTTC. Translated: CASRSRVFSSYEQYF.